A selection of T cell receptor beta chains follows, all from one sample in a study of T-cell reconstitution after alpha-beta-depleted transplantation in children. TCRdb re-derived calls from the PCR reads in MiXCR, one entry per CDR3 protein. The sample consists of 350,000 to 450,000 distinct CDR3 sequences, approximately 12% of them appearing once. Sequences were derived from PBMCs, sampled from the stem cell graft. These receptors all come from a human donor who donated a stem cell graft to a child with Fanconi anemia. Both conserved end residues are part of each CDR3. D genes are given only for firm matches. Rows may omit the clone size; those that give it use once, few, many or a size class.

J gene	D gene	clone size	V gene	CDR3 DNA	CDR3 protein
TRBJ2-4	TRBD2	.	TRBV3-1	TGTGCCAGCAGCCAAGGGCTAGCGGGGGGCCCAAACATTCAGTACTTC	CASSQGLAGGPNIQYF
TRBJ2-7	TRBD1	.	TRBV5-1	TGCGCCAGCATGTCCGGGACAGGGGGCTCCGAGCAGTACTTC	CASMSGTGGSEQYF
TRBJ2-1	TRBD2	few	TRBV2	TGTGCCAGCAGTGAATTGGGGGGGGGAGGTGATGAGCAGTTCTTC	CASSELGGGGDEQFF
TRBJ2-7	TRBD1	.	TRBV12-3/TRBV12-4	TGTGCCAGCAGTGACTCTCGGACAGGGGGTACCTACGAGCAGTACTTC	CASSDSRTGGTYEQYF
TRBJ1-1	.	.	TRBV4-3	TGCGCCAGCAGCCAAGGAAGCTTAGACACTGAAGCTTTCTTT	CASSQGSLDTEAFF
TRBJ2-4	.	.	TRBV18	TGTGCCAGCTCACCTAGGGGCAGTCGGGGCAACATTCAGTACTTC	CASSPRGSRGNIQYF
TRBJ2-7	TRBD1	.	TRBV7-4	TGTGCCAGCAGCGTGGGACAGAACGACAGATACTACGAGCAGTACTTC	CASSVGQNDRYYEQYF
TRBJ2-1	.	.	TRBV7-8	TGTGCCAGCAGCTTAGGGGCGGTAGGGCAGTTCTTC	CASSLGAVGQFF
TRBJ2-1	TRBD2	.	TRBV7-9	TGTGCCAGCAGCCGTAGCGGGGGCCACAATGAGCAGTTCTTC	CASSRSGGHNEQFF
TRBJ1-5	.	few	TRBV20-1	TGCAGTGCCACACGACAGTTGAGCAATCAGCCCCAGCATTTT	CSATRQLSNQPQHF
TRBJ2-5	.	many	TRBV12-3/TRBV12-4	TGTGCCAGCAGTAATGGACCGTTAAACCAAGAGACCCAGTACTTC	CASSNGPLNQETQYF
TRBJ1-2	.	many	TRBV20-1	TGCAGTGCTAGAGATCTCCGAAGGAACAGGGACGGTGGCTACACCTTC	CSARDLRRNRDGGYTF
TRBJ2-7	.	many	TRBV5-1	TGCGCCAGCAGCCCGGACTTCTACGAGCAGTACTTC	CASSPDFYEQYF
TRBJ1-1	.	.	TRBV4-2	TGTGCCAGCAGCCAAGTCGTGAACACTGAAGCTTTCTTT	CASSQVVNTEAFF
TRBJ1-2	.	.	TRBV30	TGTGCCTGTACAGGGACTAACTATGGCTACACCTTC	CACTGTNYGYTF
TRBJ1-1	TRBD1	few	TRBV18	TGTGCCAGCTCACCGAGGGGACAGGGGGCCGGTCCCACTGAAGCTTTCTTT	CASSPRGQGAGPTEAFF
TRBJ1-2	.	few	TRBV5-1	TGCGCCAGCAGCTTATCGGACACTAACTATGGCTACACCTTC	CASSLSDTNYGYTF
TRBJ2-3	.	.	TRBV25-1	TGTGCCAGCAGTGAAACCCCGGCCATCACAGATACGCAGTATTTT	CASSETPAITDTQYF
TRBJ2-1	TRBD1	few	TRBV6-2/TRBV6-3	TGTGCCAGCAGCTCAAGGACAGGGGGGACGGATGAGCAGTTCTTC	CASSSRTGGTDEQFF
TRBJ2-5	.	few	TRBV6-5	TGTGCCAGCAGTTACCTTCTAACGGAGACCCAGTACTTC	CASSYLLTETQYF
TRBJ1-1	TRBD1	.	TRBV12-3/TRBV12-4	TGTGCCAGCAGTTGGCGGCAGGGGGTCAACACTGAAGCTTTCTTT	CASSWRQGVNTEAFF
TRBJ2-2	.	.	TRBV7-9	TGTGCCGGATACTCAAGAGGGTCGGACACCGGGGAGCTGTTTTTT	CAGYSRGSDTGELFF
TRBJ2-7	.	many	TRBV19	TGTGCCAGTAGTTGGGACGGAGAGCAGTACTTC	CASSWDGEQYF
TRBJ1-5	TRBD1	.	TRBV20-1	TGCAGTGCTAGTTCTGGGGGACAGTGGGGCAATCAGCCCCAGCATTTT	CSASSGGQWGNQPQHF
TRBJ1-2	.	many	TRBV7-2	TGTGCCAGCAGCTTAGAGCGGGGTGGCTACACCTTC	CASSLERGGYTF
TRBJ1-1	.	.	TRBV20-1	TGCAGTGCCGGGACATACACTGAAGCTTTCTTT	CSAGTYTEAFF
TRBJ2-3	TRBD2	many	TRBV12-3/TRBV12-4	TGTGCCAGCAGTTCACGACTAGCTGTTAGCACAGATACGCAGTATTTT	CASSSRLAVSTDTQYF
TRBJ1-2	.	many	TRBV11-2	TGTGCCAGCAGCGGCAACCGGGACTTTAATGGCTACACCTTC	CASSGNRDFNGYTF
TRBJ2-7	.	many	TRBV13	TGTGCCAGCAGCTTTAGTGGGGGGGCTTTTGAGCAGTACTTC	CASSFSGGAFEQYF
TRBJ2-5	TRBD1	many	TRBV4-3	TGCGCCAGCAGCCAGACAGGGGGAGAGACCCAGTACTTC	CASSQTGGETQYF
TRBJ2-1	.	.	TRBV25-1	TGTGCCAGCAGTGAGCGGGTTGATGAGCAGTTCTTC	CASSERVDEQFF
TRBJ2-3	.	few	TRBV7-2	TGTGCCAGCAGCTATATCGGGATTGATACAGATACGCAGTATTTT	CASSYIGIDTDTQYF
TRBJ2-2	TRBD2	few	TRBV5-1	TGCGCCAGCAGCCTAACTAGCGGGGCGTGGGAGCTGTTTTTT	CASSLTSGAWELFF
TRBJ2-3	.	few	TRBV28	TGTGCCAGCAGTTCCCTGGGACCAGATACGCAGTATTTT	CASSSLGPDTQYF
TRBJ1-4	.	many	TRBV28	TGTGCCAGCAGTTTAATGCCCAGCCTTAATGAAAAACTGTTTTTT	CASSLMPSLNEKLFF
TRBJ2-2	.	few	TRBV5-1	TGCGCCAGCAGCTTGGGTTCGGAGTTGGCCGGGGAGCTGTTTTTT	CASSLGSELAGELFF
TRBJ2-7	TRBD1	many	TRBV29-1	TGCAGCGTAGTTCGGGACAGGGGAACCGAGCAGTACTTC	CSVVRDRGTEQYF
TRBJ2-1	.	once	TRBV5-1	TGCGCCAGCAGCTTGGCGGGGGACAGTTATTTAAATGAGCAGTTCTTC	CASSLAGDSYLNEQFF
TRBJ2-3	.	many	TRBV6-5	TGTGCCAGCAGGACAGGCACAGATACGCAGTATTTT	CASRTGTDTQYF
TRBJ2-5	.	.	TRBV7-2	TGTGCCAGCAGCCAGACTACTCAAGAGACCCAGTACTTC	CASSQTTQETQYF
TRBJ1-1	.	many	TRBV6-1	TGTGCCAGCAGTGAGAAAGGGTTCACTGAAGCTTTCTTT	CASSEKGFTEAFF
TRBJ1-6	.	.	TRBV12-3/TRBV12-4	TGTGCCAGCAGGGGGGTACATAATTCACCCCTCCACTTT	CASRGVHNSPLHF
TRBJ2-3	.	many	TRBV4-3	TGCGCCAGCAGTCAGGGGTGGGGCAGCACAGATACGCAGTATTTT	CASSQGWGSTDTQYF
TRBJ2-2	.	few	TRBV6-2/TRBV6-3	TGTGCCAGCAGCCGGGACACCCTGGCAGGGGAGCTGTTTTTT	CASSRDTLAGELFF
TRBJ2-3	TRBD2	few	TRBV4-3	TGCGCCAGCAGCCAACGCCTAGCGGGGGGGCGTGTGGATACGCAGTATTTT	CASSQRLAGGRVDTQYF
TRBJ2-1	TRBD2	.	TRBV5-4	TGTGCCAGCAGCTCGGGGACTAGCGGGGGCCCCTACAATGAGCAGTTCTTC	CASSSGTSGGPYNEQFF
TRBJ1-1	.	few	TRBV7-8	TGTGCCAGCAGCTCCGGGACACCGAACACTGAAGCTTTCTTT	CASSSGTPNTEAFF
TRBJ1-1	.	.	TRBV7-2	TGTGCCAGCAGCTCATGGACGGCCCCGAACACTGAAGCTTTCTTT	CASSSWTAPNTEAFF
TRBJ1-1	.	.	TRBV7-2	TGTGCCAGCAGCTTAGCCCTCGAAGGGGTTGACACTGAAGCTTTCTTT	CASSLALEGVDTEAFF
TRBJ1-1	.	few	TRBV20-1	TGCAGTGCTAGACCCCGAGGGGCGGCGAACACTGAAGCTTTCTTT	CSARPRGAANTEAFF
TRBJ1-3	.	many	TRBV21-1	TGTGCCAGCAGAAAGGGCAGGGGATTTGAATTCTCTGGAAACACCATATATTTT	CASRKGRGFEFSGNTIYF
TRBJ2-5	.	many	TRBV28	TGTGCCAGCATGGGAACGAGGGGTATAGAGACCCAGTACTTC	CASMGTRGIETQYF
TRBJ2-2	TRBD1	.	TRBV3-1	TGTGCCAGCAGCCCCCGGGACAGCCTTTACACCGGGGAGCTGTTTTTT	CASSPRDSLYTGELFF